This T cell receptor beta chain comes out of a study of T cell changes during pregnancy in multiple sclerosis. CDR3 size: 15 residues. The V gene end was trimmed by 8 bases and the J gene end by 3 bases; junction bases not matched to a gene: 6. Germline-derived CDR1 and CDR2 are MNHNS and SASEGT. This table comes from immunoSEQ multiplex PCR, and its TCRdb copy is limited to in-frame clones, with some not included. The sample holds some 68,000 clones; just over 90% are singletons and the top ten take about 1.5%. This receptor was taken from a female donor with multiple sclerosis, enrolled in a pregnancy study. The rearrangement uses TRBV6-1 and TRBJ2-3; 12 bases agree with TRBD2. This material consisted of peripheral blood, taken in the second trimester of pregnancy. The CDR3 DNA follows: TGTGCCAGCGAGAGCGGACTAGCGGGGACAGATACGCAGTATTTT. This codes for CASESGLAGTDTQYF.